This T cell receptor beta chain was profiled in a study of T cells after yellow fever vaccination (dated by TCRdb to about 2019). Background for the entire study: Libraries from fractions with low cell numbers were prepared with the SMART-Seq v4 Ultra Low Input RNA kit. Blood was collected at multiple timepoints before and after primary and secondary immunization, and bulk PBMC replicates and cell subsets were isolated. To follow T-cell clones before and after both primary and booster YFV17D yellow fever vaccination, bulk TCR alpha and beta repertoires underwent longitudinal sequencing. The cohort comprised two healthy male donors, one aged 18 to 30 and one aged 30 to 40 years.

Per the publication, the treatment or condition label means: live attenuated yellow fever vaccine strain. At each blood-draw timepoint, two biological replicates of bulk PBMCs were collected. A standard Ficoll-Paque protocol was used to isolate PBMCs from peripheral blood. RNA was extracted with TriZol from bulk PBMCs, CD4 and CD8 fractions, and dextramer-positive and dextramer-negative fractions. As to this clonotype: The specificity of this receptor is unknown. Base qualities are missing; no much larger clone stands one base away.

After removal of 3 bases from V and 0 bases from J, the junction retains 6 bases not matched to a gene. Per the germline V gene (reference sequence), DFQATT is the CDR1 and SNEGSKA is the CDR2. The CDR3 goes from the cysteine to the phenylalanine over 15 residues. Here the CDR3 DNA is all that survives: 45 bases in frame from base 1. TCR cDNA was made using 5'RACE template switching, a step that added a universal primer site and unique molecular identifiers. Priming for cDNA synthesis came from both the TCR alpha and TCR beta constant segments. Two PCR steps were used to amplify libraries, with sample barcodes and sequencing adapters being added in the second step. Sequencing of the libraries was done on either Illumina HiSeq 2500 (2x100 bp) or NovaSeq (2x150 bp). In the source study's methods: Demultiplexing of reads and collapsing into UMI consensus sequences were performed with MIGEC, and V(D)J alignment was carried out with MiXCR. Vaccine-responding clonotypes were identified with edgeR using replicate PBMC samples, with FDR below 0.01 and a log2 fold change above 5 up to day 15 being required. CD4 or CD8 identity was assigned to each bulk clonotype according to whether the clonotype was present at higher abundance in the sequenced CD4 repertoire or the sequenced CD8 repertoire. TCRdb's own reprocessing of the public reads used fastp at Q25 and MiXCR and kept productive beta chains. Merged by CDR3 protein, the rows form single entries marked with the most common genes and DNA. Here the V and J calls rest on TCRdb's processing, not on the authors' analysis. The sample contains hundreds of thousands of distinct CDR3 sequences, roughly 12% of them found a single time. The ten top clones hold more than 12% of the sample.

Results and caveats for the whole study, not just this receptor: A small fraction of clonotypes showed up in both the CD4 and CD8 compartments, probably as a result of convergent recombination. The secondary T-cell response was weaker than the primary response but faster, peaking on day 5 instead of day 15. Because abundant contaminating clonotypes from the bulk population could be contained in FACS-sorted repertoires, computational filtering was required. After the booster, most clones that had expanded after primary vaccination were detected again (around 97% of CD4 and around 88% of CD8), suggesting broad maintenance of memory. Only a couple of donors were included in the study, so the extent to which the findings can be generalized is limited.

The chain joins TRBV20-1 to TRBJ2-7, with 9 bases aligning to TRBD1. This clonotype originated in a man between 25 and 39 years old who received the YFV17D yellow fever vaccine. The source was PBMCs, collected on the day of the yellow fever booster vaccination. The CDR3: CSARGGDRDSYEQYF. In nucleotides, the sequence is TGCAGTGCTAGGGGGGGGGACAGGGACTCCTACGAGCAGTACTTC.